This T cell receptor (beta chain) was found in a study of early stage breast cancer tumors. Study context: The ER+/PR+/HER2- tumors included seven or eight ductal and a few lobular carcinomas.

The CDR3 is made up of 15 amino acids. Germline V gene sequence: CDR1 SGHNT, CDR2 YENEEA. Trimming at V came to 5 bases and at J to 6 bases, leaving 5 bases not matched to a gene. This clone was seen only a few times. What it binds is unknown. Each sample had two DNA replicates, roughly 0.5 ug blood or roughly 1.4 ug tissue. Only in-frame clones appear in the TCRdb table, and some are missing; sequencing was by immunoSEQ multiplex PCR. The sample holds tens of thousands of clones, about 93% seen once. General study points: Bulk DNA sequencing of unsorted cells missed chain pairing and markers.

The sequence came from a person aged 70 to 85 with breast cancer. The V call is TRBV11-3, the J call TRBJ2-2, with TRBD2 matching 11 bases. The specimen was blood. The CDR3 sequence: CASSAPGLAAGELFF. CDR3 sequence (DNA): TGTGCCAGCAGCGCGCCGGGACTAGCGGCCGGGGAGCTGTTTTTT.